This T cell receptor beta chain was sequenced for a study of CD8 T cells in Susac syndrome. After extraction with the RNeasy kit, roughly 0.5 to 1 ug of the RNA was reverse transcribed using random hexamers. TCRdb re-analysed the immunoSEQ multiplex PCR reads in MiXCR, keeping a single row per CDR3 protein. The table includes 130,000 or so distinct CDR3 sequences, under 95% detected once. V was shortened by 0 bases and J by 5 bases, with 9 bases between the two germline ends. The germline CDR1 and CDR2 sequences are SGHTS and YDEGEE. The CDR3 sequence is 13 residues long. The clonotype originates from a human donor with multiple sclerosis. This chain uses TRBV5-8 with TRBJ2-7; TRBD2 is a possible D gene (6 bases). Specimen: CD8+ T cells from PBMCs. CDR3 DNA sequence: TGTGCCAGCAGCTTGGCCGGGAGAAACGAGCAGTACTTC. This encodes CASSLAGRNEQYF.